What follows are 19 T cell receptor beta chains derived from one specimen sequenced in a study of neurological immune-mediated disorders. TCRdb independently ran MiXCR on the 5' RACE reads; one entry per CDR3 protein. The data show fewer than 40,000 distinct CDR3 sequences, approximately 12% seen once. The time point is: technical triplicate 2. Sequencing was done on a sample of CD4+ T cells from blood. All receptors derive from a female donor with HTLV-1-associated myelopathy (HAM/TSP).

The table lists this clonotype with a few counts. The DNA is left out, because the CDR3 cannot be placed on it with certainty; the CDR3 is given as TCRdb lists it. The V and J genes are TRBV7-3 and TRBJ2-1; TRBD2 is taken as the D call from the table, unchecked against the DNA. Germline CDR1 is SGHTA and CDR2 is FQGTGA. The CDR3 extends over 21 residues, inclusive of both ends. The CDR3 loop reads CASSFYICSAGGLAGYNEQFF.

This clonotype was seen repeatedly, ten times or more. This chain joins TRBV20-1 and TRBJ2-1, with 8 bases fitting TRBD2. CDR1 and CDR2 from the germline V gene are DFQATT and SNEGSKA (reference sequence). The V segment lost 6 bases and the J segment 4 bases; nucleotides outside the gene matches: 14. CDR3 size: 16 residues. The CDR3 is CSAVDPSGGAYNEQFF. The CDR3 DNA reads TGCAGTGCCGTAGACCCAAGCGGGGGAGCATACAATGAGCAGTTCTTC.

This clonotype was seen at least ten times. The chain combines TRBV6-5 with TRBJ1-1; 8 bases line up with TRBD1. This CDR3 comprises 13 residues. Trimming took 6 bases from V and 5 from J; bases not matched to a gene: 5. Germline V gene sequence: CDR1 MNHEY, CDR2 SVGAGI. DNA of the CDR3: TGTGCCAGCAGACACAGGGGGAGGACTGAAGCTTTCTTT. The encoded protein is CASRHRGRTEAFF.

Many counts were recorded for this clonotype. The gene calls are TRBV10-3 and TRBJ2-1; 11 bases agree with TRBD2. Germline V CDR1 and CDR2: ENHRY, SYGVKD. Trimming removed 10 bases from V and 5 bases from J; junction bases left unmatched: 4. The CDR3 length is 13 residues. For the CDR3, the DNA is TGTGCCACAGTGGGACTAGCGGACAATGAGCAGTTCTTC. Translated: CATVGLADNEQFF.

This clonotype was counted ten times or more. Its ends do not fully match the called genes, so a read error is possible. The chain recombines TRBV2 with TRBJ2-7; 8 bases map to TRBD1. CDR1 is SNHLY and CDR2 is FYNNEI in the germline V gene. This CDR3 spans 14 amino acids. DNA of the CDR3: TGTGCCAGCAGTGGCCGGGACAGGTCTCAAACCCGGCACTTC. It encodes CASSGRDRSQTRHF.

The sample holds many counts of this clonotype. The CDR3 region has the DNA TGCAGTGCGACCAGGAGCGGTCCCTACAATGAGCAGTTCTTC. Its protein product is CSATRSGPYNEQFF. The genes are TRBV20-1 and TRBJ2-1; TRBD2 might be the D (5 bases). Germline CDR1 DFQATT, CDR2 SNEGSKA (reference sequence). The CDR3 extends over 14 amino acids. The germline V and J ends were trimmed by 6 bases and 2 bases, with 14 bases remaining between them.

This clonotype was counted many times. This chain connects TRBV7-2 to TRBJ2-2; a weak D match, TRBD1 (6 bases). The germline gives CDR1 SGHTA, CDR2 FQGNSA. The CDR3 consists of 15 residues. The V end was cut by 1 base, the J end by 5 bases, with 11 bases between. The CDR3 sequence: CASSLVGQGTGELFF. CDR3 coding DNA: TGTGCCAGCAGCTTAGTGGGGCAGGGGACCGGGGAGCTGTTTTTT.

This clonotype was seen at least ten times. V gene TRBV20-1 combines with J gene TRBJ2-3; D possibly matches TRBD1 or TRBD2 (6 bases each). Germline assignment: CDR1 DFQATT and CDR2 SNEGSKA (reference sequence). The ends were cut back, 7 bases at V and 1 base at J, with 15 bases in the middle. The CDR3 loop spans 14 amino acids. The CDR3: CSGLGGLGTDTQYF. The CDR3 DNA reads TGCAGTGGACTGGGGGGCCTTGGCACAGATACGCAGTATTTT.

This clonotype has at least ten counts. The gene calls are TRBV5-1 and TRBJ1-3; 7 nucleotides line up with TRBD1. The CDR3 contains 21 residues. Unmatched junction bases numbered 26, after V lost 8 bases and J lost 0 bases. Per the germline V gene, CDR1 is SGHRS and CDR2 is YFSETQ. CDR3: CARPTEGSTGDLLISGNTIYF. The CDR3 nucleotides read TGCGCCAGACCGACGGAGGGGTCCACAGGGGACTTACTTATCTCTGGAAACACCATATATTTT.

The CDR3 DNA reads as TGCGCCAGCAGCTTGGCCCGAGGTGAAGTCACCATGTATACGCAGTATTTT. This codes for CASSLARGEVTMYTQYF. This sequence joins TRBV5-1 and TRBJ2-3; D not certain. The CDR3 has 17 amino acids. Germline assignment: CDR1 SGHRS and CDR2 YFSETQ. Deletions cut 0 bases from V and 7 bases from J, with 21 bases between.

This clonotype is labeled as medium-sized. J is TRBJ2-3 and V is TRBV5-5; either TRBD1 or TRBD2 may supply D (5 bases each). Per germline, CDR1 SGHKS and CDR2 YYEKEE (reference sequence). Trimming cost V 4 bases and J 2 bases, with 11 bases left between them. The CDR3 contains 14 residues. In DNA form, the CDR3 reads TGTGCCAGCAGCCGGGACCTCAACACAGATACGCAGTATTTT. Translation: CASSRDLNTDTQYF.

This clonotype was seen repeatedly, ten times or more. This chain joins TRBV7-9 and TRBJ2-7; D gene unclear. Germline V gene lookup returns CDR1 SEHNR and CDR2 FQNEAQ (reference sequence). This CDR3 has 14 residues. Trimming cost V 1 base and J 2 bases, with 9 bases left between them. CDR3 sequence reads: CASSLESRAYEQYF. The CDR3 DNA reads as TGTGCCAGCAGCTTAGAATCTAGGGCCTACGAGCAGTACTTC.

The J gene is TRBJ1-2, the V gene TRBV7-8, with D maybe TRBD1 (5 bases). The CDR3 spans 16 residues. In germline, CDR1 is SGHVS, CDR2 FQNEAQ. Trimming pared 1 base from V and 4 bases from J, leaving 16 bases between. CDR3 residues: CASSLEEAGTTYGYTF. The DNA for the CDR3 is TGTGCCAGCAGCTTAGAGGAGGCCGGGACCACCTATGGCTACACCTTC.

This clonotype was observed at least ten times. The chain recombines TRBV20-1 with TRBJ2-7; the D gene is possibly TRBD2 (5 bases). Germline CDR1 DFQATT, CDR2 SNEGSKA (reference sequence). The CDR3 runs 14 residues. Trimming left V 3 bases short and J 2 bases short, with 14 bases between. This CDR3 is CSASPSGIAYEQYF. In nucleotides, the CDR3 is TGCAGTGCTAGCCCTTCCGGGATAGCCTACGAGCAGTACTTC.

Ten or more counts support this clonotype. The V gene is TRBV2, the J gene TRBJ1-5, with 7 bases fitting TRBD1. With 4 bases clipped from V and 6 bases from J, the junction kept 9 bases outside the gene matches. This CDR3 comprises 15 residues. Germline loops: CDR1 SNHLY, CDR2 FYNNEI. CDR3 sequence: CASSVHRGSAQPQHF. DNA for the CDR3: TGTGCCAGCAGTGTCCACAGGGGTTCAGCTCAGCCCCAGCATTTT.

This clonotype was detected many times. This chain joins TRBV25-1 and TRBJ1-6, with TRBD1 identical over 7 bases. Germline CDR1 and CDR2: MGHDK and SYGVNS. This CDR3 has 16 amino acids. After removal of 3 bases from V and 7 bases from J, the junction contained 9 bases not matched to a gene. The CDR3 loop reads CASSDPRTGPNSPLHF. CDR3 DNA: TGTGCCAGCAGTGACCCCAGGACAGGTCCAAATTCACCCCTCCACTTT.

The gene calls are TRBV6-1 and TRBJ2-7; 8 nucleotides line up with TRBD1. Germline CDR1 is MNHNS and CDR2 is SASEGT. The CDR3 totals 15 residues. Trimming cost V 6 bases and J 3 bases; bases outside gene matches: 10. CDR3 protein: CASSETGTGGYEQYF. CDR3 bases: TGTGCCAGCAGCGAAACCGGGACAGGTGGCTACGAGCAGTACTTC.

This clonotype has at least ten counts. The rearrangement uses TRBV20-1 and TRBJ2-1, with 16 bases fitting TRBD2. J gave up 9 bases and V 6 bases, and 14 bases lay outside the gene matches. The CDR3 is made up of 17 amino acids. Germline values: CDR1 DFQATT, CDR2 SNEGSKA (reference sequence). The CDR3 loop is CSARGLAGGPRSLEQFF. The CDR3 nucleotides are TGCAGTGCCCGGGGACTAGCGGGGGGGCCACGGTCCCTTGAGCAGTTCTTC.

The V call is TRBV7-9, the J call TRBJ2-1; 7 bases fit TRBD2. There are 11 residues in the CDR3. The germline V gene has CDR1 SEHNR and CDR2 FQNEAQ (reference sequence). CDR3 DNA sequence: TGTGGGGACTACGGTCCTGGTGAGCAGTTCTTC. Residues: CGDYGPGEQFF.